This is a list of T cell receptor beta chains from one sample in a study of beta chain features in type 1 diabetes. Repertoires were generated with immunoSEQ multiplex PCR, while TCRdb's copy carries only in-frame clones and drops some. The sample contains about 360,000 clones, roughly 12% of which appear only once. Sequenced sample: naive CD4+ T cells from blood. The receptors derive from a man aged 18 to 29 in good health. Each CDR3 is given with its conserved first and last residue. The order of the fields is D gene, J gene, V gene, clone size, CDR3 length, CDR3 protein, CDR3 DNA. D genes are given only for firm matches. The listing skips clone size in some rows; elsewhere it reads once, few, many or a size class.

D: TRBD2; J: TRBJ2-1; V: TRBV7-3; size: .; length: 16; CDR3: CASSLTVGGGGLEQFF; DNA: TGTGCCAGCAGCTTAACGGTCGGCGGGGGGGGGCTGGAGCAGTTCTTC
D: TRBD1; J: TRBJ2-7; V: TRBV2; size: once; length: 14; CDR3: CASRSGQGVYEQYF; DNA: TGTGCCAGCAGGTCGGGACAGGGGGTCTACGAGCAGTACTTC
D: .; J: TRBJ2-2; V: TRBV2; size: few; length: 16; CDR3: CASSGALDRNTGELFF; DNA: TGTGCCAGCAGTGGAGCGCTGGACAGGAACACCGGGGAGCTGTTTTTT
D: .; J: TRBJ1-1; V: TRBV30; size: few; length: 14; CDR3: CAWSGGGSWTEAFF; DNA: TGTGCCTGGAGTGGGGGGGGATCGTGGACTGAAGCTTTCTTT
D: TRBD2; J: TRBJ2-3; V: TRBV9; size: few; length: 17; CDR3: CASSTRQAGGSTDTQYF; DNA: TGTGCCAGCAGCACCAGACAGGCGGGAGGGAGCACAGATACGCAGTATTTT
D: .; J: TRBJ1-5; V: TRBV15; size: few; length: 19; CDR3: CATSSATWPDRLSNQPQHF; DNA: TGTGCCACCAGCAGCGCGACATGGCCAGACCGGCTTAGCAATCAGCCCCAGCATTTT
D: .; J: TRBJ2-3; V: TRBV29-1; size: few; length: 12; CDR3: CSVSTITDTQYF; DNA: TGCAGCGTTTCGACTATTACAGATACGCAGTATTTT
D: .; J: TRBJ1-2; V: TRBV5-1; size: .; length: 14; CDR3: CASSATEGVYGYTF; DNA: TGCGCCAGCAGCGCTACGGAGGGAGTATATGGCTACACCTTC
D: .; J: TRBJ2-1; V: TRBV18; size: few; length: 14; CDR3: CASSPYGEAYEQFF; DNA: TGTGCCAGCTCACCATACGGAGAAGCTTATGAGCAGTTCTTC
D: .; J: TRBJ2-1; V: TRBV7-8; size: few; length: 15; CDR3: CASSLTIETYNEQFF; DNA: TGTGCCAGCAGCTTAACGATAGAAACCTACAATGAGCAGTTCTTC
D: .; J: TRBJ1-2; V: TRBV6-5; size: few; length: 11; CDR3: CASSRGEGYTF; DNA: TGTGCCAGCAGTCGCGGCGAGGGCTACACCTTC
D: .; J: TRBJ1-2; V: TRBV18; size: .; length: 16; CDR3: CASSPVGRTSNYGYTF; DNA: TGTGCCAGCTCACCCGTCGGGCGGACATCTAACTATGGCTACACCTTC
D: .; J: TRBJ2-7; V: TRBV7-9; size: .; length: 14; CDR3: CASSWEQESYEQYF; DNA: TGTGCCAGCAGCTGGGAACAGGAGTCCTACGAGCAGTACTTC
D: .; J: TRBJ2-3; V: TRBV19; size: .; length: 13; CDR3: CASSESETDTQYF; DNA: TGTGCCAGTAGTGAGAGCGAGACAGATACGCAGTATTTT
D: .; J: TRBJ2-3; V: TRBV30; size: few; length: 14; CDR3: CASASPRSTDTQYF; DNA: TGTGCCTCAGCGTCCCCTCGCAGCACAGATACGCAGTATTTT
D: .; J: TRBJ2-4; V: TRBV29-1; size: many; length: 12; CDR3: CSVAPRSDIQYF; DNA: TGCAGCGTTGCTCCCAGAAGCGACATTCAGTACTTC
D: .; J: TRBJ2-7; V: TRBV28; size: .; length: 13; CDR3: CASRTGLTYEQYF; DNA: TGTGCCAGCAGAACAGGTCTTACCTACGAGCAGTACTTC
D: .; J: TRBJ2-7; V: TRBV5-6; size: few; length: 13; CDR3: CASSFLSAREQYF; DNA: TGTGCCAGCAGCTTTTTGTCAGCCAGGGAGCAGTACTTC
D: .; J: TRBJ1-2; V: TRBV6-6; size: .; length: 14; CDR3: CASSYSRGPYGYTF; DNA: TGTGCCAGCAGTTACTCACGTGGCCCCTATGGCTACACCTTC
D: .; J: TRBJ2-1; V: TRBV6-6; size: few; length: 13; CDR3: CASTFESPAGQFF; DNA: TGTGCCAGCACTTTCGAAAGCCCTGCCGGGCAGTTCTTC
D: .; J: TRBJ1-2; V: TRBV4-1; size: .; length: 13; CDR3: CASSQVGDYGYTF; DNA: TGCGCCAGCAGCCAAGTAGGGGATTATGGCTACACCTTC
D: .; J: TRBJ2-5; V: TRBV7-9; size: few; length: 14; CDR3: CASSLNFGVETQYF; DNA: TGTGCCAGCAGCTTAAATTTCGGGGTTGAGACCCAGTACTTC
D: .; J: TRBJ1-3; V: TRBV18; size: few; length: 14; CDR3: CASSPREAGNTIYF; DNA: TGTGCCAGCTCACCACGGGAGGCTGGAAACACCATATATTTT
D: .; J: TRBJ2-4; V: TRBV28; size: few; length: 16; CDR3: CASSPDTFQGANIQYF; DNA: TGTGCCAGCAGCCCAGATACTTTTCAGGGCGCAAACATTCAGTACTTC
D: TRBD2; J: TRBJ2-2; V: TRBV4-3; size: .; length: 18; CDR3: CASSQDSGLAEYTGELFF; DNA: TGCGCCAGCAGCCAGGATAGCGGGCTAGCGGAGTACACCGGGGAGCTGTTTTTT
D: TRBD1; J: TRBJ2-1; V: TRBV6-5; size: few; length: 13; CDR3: CASSRDSYNEQFF; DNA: TGTGCCAGCAGCCGGGACAGCTACAATGAGCAGTTCTTC
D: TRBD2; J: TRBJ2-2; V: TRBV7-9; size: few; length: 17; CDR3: CASSLASLASSPGELFF; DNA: TGTGCCAGCAGCTTAGCGTCACTAGCGAGTTCACCCGGGGAGCTGTTTTTT
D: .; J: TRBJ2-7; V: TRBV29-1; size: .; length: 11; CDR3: CSAESSNEQYF; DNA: TGCAGCGCCGAAAGTTCTAACGAGCAGTACTTC
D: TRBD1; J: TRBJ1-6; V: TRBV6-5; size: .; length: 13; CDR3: CASRRDRGSSLHF; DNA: TGTGCCAGCAGGCGGGACAGGGGAAGCTCCCTCCACTTT
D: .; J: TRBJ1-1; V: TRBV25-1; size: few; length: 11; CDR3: CASSSDTEAFF; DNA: TGTGCCAGCAGCTCGGACACTGAAGCTTTCTTT
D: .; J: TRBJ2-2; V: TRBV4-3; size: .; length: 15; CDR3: CASSLSQGWSGELFF; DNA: TGCGCCAGCAGCCTATCACAGGGTTGGAGCGGGGAGCTGTTTTTT
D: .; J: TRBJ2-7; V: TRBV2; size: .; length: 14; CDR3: CASSEGRGTDEQYF; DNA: TGTGCCAGCAGTGAAGGCAGGGGAACGGACGAGCAGTACTTC
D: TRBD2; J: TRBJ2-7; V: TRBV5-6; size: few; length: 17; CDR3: CASSLGTSGRWSYEQYF; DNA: TGTGCCAGCAGCTTGGGGACTAGCGGGAGGTGGTCCTACGAGCAGTACTTC
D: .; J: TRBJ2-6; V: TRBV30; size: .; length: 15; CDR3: CAWSVPGTGANVLTF; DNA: TGTGCCTGGAGTGTACCGGGTACTGGGGCCAACGTCCTGACTTTC
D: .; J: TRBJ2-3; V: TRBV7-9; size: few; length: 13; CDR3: CASSLDRVATQYF; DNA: TGTGCCAGCAGCTTAGACAGGGTAGCTACGCAGTATTTT
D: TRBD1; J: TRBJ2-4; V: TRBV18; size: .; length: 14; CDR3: CASSAGQGLNIQYF; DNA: TGTGCCAGCTCGGCCGGACAGGGCCTAAACATTCAGTACTTC
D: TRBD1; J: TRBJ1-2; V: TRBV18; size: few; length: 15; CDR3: CASSPFRDRAEGYTF; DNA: TGTGCCAGCTCACCATTTCGAGACAGGGCGGAAGGCTACACCTTC
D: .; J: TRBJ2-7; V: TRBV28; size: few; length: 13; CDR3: CASSFPSLREQVF; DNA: TGTGCCAGCAGTTTCCCCTCGCTGCGGGAACAAGTATTC
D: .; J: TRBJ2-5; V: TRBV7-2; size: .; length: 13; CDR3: CASSLAQQETQYF; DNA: TGTGCCAGCAGCTTAGCACAGCAAGAGACCCAGTACTTC